The rows below give T cell receptor beta chains drawn from one sample of a study of cytomegalovirus exposure and HLA in healthy donors. The protocol was immunoSEQ multiplex PCR, while the TCRdb copy is restricted to in-frame clones and leaves out a portion. The sample includes 150,000 or so clones, more than 80% of them seen just once. Sequenced sample: PBMCs. Source of these receptors: a woman aged 18-35 years in good health and CMV-seropositive. The CDR3 runs from the conserved cysteine through the conserved F or W.

j_call v_call cdr3_aa
TRBJ2-2 TRBV7-9 CASSLKGSGDKLTGELFF
TRBJ1-1 TRBV19 CASSRTGGMNTEAFF
TRBJ2-3 TRBV6-1 CAGGRGGQEADTQYF
TRBJ2-1 TRBV11-2 CASSLGGSHDEQFF
TRBJ2-7 TRBV19 CASKQGNSYEQYF
TRBJ2-3 TRBV5-1 CASSLVTGDTQYF
TRBJ1-6 TRBV5-6 CASSLTGQATYNSPLHF
TRBJ2-7 TRBV4-3 CASSQTRDNYYEQYF
TRBJ2-3 TRBV6-1 CASSEAGLAGVDTQYF
TRBJ1-2 TRBV27 CASSSPGQGAWGYTF
TRBJ1-1 TRBV19 CASSKITGQGNTEAFF
TRBJ2-5 TRBV14 CASSQSVETQYF
TRBJ2-7 TRBV5-6 CASSLDPRGDYEQYF
TRBJ2-1 TRBV11-1 CASSPGMSLEQFF
TRBJ2-7 TRBV5-6 CASSFGGIRDYEQYF
TRBJ1-5 TRBV19 CASSNGGGNQPQHF
TRBJ2-3 TRBV7-2 CASSLGSISTDTQYF
TRBJ1-2 TRBV6-1 CAGTASANLYGYTF
TRBJ1-3 TRBV25-1 CASSDHGNTIYF
TRBJ1-2 TRBV9 CASSVDARDDRGYGYTF
TRBJ1-1 TRBV6-5 CASSYFRENTEAFF
TRBJ1-1 TRBV6-1 CASSEQGQGRTEAFF
TRBJ1-6 TRBV2 CASRGDRGDNSPLHF
TRBJ2-1 TRBV30 CAWNTGDGNEQFF
TRBJ2-1 TRBV7-9 CSSSLASTSGGEQFF
TRBJ2-3 TRBV19 CASSITRGQGADTQYF
TRBJ2-3 TRBV2 CASSVQTVADTQYF
TRBJ2-5 TRBV10-1 CASSVRVEETQYF
TRBJ2-7 TRBV5-5 CASSLARTGSSYEQYF
TRBJ1-2 TRBV6-6 CASSTPDSYTYGYTF
TRBJ1-4 TRBV15 CATSTLDRGWANEKLFF
TRBJ2-5 TRBV28 CASSLLLAGLETQYF
TRBJ1-1 TRBV29-1 CSVLTGGPTEAFF
TRBJ1-5 TRBV5-6 CASSLGGRRRQPQHF
TRBJ2-1 TRBV4-2 CASSQGIAGSEQFF